This TCR beta chain was recovered during a study of beta chain features in type 1 diabetes. Study conclusions and caveats: PCR may have favored shorter templates equally in patients and controls. VDJ junctions sequenced from type 1 diabetes patients showed fewer insertions and more deletions. Within patients, naive, central memory and Treg TCRB repertoires seemed more similar than within healthy donors. High-TCR-expressing cells could be over-represented by cDNA sequencing.

The germline V gene encodes CDR1 GTSNPN and CDR2 SVGIG (reference sequence). This CDR3 is 13 amino acids long. Trimming took off 4 bases at V and 2 bases at J, with 11 bases between the two ends. Reverse transcription of all isolated RNA meant that expressed TCRB transcripts were sequenced. The method was immunoSEQ multiplex PCR; TCRdb's version includes in-frame clones alone and lacks a portion of them. The sample yields 300,000 to 450,000 clones, roughly a fifth seen once. Note on this clone: Its specificity is not known.

The chain links TRBV30 to TRBJ1-1; D is unresolved. The sample consisted of naive CD4+ T cells from blood. This TCR was recovered from a woman between 18 and 30 years old in good health. Written as DNA, the CDR3 is TGTGCCTGGACCCCGAGGGCAAACACTGAAGCTTTCTTT. Translating it yields CAWTPRANTEAFF. The entire variable domain, with the rest obtained from reference TRBV30 and TRBJ1-1, is as follows: SQTIHQWPATLVQPVGSPLSLECTVEGTSNPNLYWYRQAAGRGLQLLFYSVGIGQISSEVPQNLSASRPQDRQFILSSKKLLLSDSGFYLCAWTPRANTEAFFGQGTRLTVV.